Sequencing of this TCR beta chain was carried out in a study of beta chain features in type 1 diabetes. Study-wide background: Comparable age, gender and cell yields were observed in patients relative to healthy donors.

Sequencing targeted expressed TCRB transcripts, as all isolated RNA had been reverse transcribed. The assay was immunoSEQ multiplex PCR, and TCRdb's table has in-frame clones only and misses some. The sample lists some 160,000 clones; about 9.8% were seen once. CDR3 size: 15 residues. Trimming cost V 5 bases and J 9 bases; bases outside gene matches: 12. Germline CDR1 reads LGHNA; CDR2 reads YNFKEQ. Isolation of CD4+ naive, central memory, regulatory and stem cell-like memory cells was achieved by sorting via CD45RO/CCR7/CD25/CD127/CD95/CD27. The purity of all sorted populations exceeded 95%. The chain employs TRBV4-2 and TRBJ2-1; 8 positions agree with TRBD2. The sequence was obtained from a woman aged 18-30 years in good health. Sequencing used central memory CD4+ T cells from blood. This CDR3 reads CASSYAELAGGEQFF. The CDR3 DNA sequence: TGTGCCAGCAGCTACGCGGAGCTGGCGGGGGGTGAGCAGTTCTTC.